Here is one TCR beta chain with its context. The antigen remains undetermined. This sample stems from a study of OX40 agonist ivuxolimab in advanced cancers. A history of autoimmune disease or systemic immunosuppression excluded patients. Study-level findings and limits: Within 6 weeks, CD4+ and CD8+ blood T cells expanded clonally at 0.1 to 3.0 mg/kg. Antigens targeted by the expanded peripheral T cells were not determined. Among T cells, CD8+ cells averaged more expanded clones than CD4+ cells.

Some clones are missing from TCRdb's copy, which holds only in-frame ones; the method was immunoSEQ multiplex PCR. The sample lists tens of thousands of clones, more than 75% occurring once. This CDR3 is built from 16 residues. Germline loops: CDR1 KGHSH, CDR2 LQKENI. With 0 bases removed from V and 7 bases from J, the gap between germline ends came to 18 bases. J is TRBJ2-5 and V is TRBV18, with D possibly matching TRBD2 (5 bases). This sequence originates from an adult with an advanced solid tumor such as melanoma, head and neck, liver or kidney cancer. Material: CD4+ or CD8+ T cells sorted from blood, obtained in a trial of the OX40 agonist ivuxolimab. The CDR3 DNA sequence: TGTGCCAGCTCACCACCAATTAGGACTGACACAGTGACCCAGTACTTC. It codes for CASSPPIRTDTVTQYF.